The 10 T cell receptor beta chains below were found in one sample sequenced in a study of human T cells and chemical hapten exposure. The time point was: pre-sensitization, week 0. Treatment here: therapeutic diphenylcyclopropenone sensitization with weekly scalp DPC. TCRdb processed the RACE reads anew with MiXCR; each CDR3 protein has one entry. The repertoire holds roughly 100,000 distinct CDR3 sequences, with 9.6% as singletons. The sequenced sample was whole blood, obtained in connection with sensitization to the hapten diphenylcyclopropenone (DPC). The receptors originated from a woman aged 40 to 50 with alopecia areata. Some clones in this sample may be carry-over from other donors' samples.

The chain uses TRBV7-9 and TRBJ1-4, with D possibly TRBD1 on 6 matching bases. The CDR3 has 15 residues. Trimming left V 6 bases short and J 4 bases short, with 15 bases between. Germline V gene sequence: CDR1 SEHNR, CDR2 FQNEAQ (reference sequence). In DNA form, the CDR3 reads TGTGCCAGCAGTTCAGCCGGGACATTTAATGAAAAACTGTTTTTT. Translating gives CASSSAGTFNEKLFF.

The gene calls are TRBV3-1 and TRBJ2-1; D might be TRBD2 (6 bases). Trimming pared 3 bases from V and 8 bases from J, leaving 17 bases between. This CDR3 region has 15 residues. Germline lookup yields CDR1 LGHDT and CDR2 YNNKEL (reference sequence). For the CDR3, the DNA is TGTGCCAGCAGCCACGGCGGGACCCCCCTCGATGAGCAGTTCTTC. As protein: CASSHGGTPLDEQFF.

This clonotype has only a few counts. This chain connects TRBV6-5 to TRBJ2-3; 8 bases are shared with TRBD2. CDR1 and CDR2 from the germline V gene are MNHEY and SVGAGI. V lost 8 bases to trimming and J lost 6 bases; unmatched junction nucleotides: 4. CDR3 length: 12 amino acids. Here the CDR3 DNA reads TGTGCCAGCCATCGGGGGGGGGATACGCAGTATTTT. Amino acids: CASHRGGDTQYF.

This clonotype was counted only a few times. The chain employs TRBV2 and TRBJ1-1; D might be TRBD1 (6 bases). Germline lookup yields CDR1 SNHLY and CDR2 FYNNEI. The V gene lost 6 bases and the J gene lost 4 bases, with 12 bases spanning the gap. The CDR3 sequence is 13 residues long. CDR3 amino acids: CASSGQQSTEAFF. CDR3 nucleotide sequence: TGTGCCAGCAGCGGACAGCAGAGCACTGAAGCTTTCTTT. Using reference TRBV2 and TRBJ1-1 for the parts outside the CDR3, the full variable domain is EPEVTQTPSHQVTQMGQEVILRCVPISNHLYFYWYRQILGQKVEFLVSFYNNEISEKSEIFDDQFSVERPDGSNFTLKIRSTKLEDSAMYFCASSGQQSTEAFFGQGTRLTVV.

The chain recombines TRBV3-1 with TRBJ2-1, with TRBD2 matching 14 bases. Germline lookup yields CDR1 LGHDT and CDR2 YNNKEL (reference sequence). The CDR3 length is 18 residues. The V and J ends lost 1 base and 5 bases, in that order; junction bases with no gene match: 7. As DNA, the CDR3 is TGTGCCAGCAGCCAAGGCCTCCCGACTAGCGGGGGGGACAATGAGCAGTTCTTC. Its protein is CASSQGLPTSGGDNEQFF.

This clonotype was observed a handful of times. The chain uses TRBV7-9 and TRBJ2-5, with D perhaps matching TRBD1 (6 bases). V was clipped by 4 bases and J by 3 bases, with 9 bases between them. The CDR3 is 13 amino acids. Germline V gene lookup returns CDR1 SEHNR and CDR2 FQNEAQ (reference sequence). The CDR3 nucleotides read TGTGCCAGCAGCTCCCCAGGGGAAGAGACCCAGTACTTC. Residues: CASSSPGEETQYF.

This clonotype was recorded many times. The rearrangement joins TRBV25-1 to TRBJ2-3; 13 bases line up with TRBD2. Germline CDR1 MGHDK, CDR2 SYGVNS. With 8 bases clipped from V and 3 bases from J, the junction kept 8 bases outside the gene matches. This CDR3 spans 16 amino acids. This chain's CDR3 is CASLSGTSGVTDTQYF. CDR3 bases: TGTGCCAGCTTATCAGGGACTAGCGGGGTTACAGATACGCAGTATTTT. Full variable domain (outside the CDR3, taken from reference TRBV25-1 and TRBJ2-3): EADIYQTPRYLVIGTGKKITLECSQTMGHDKMYWYQQDPGMELHLIHYSYGVNSTEKGDLSSESTVSRIRTEHFPLTLESARPSHTSQYLCASLSGTSGVTDTQYFGPGTRLTVL.

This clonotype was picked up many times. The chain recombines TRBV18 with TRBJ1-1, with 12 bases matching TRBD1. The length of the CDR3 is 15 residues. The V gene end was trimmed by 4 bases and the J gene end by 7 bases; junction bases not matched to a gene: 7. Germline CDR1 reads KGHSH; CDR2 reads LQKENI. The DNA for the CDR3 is TGTGCCAGCTCACGAGAAGGGACAGGGGGCGGTGAAGCTTTCTTT. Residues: CASSREGTGGGEAFF.

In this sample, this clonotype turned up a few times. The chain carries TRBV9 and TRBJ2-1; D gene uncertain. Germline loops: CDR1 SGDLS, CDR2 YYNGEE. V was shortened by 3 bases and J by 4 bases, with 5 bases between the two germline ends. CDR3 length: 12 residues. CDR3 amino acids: CASSGRYNEQFF. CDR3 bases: TGTGCCAGCAGCGGAAGATACAATGAGCAGTTCTTC.

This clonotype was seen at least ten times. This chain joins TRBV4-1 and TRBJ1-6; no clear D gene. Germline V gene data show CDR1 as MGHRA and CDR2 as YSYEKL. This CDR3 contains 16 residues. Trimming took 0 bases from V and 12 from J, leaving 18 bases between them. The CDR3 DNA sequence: TGCGCCAGCAGCCAAGAAAGGTCGGGGTGGGCGGGACCCCTCCACTTT. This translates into CASSQERSGWAGPLHF.